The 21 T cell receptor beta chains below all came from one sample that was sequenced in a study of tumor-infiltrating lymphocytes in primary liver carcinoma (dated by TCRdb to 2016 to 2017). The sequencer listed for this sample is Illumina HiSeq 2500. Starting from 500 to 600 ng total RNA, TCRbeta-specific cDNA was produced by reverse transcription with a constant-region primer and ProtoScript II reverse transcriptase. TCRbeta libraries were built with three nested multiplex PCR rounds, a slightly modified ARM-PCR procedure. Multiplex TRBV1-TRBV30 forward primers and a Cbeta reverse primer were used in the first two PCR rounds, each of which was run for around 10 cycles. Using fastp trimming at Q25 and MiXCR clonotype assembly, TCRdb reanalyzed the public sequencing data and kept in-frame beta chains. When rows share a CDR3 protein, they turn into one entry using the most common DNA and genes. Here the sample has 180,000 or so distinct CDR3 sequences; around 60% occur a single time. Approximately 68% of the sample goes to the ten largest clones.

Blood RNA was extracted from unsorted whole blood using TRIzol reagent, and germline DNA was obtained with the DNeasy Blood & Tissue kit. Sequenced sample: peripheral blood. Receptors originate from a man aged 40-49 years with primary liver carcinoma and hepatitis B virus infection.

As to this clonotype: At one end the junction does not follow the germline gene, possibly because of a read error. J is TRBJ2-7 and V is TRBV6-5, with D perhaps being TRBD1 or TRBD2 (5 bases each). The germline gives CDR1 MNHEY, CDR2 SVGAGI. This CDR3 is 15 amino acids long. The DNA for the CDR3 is TGTGCCGGCAGTCGGGACGGCACCAGCTCCTACGAGCAGTACTTC. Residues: CAGSRDGTSSYEQYF.

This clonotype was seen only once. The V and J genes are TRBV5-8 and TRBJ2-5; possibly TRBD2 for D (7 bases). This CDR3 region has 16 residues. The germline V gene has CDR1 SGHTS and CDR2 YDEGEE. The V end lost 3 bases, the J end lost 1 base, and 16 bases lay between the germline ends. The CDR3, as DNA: TGTGCCAGCAGCTCCCGGCGGGGGCTTTTCCAAGAGACCCAGTACTTC. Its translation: CASSSRRGLFQETQYF.

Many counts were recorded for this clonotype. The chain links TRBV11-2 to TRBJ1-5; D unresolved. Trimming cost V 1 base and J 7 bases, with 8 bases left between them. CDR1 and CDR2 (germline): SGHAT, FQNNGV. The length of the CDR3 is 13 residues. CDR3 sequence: CASSLGLEQPQHF. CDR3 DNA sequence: TGTGCCAGCAGCTTAGGCCTCGAGCAGCCCCAGCATTTT. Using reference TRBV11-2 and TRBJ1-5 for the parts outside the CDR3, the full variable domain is EAGVAQSPRYKIIEKRQSVAFWCNPISGHATLYWYQQILGQGPKLLIQFQNNGVVDDSQLPKDRFSAERLKGVDSTLKIQPAKLEDSAVYLCASSLGLEQPQHFGDGTRLSIL.

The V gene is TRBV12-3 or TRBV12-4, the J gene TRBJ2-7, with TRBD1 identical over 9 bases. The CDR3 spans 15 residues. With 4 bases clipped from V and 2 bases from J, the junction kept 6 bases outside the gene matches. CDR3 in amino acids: CASSSGTGSPYEQYF. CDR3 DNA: TGTGCCAGCAGTTCCGGGACAGGGTCCCCCTACGAGCAGTACTTC.

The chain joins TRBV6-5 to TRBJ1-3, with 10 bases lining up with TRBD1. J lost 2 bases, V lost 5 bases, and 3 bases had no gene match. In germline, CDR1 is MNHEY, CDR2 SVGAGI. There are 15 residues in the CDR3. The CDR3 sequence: CASSPGQGPGNTIYF. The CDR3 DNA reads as TGTGCCAGCAGTCCGGGACAGGGGCCTGGAAACACCATATATTTT.

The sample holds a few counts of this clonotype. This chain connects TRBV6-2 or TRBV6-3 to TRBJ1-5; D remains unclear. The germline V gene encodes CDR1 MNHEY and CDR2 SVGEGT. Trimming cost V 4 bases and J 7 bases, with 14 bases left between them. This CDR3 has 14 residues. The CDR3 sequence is CASSWDGIGQPQHF. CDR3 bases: TGTGCCAGCAGTTGGGATGGAATTGGACAGCCCCAGCATTTT.

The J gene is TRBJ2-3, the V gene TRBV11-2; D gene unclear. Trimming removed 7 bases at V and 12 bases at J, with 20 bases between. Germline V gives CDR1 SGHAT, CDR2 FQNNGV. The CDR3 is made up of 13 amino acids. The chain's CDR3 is CASTLTQTDAQYF. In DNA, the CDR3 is TGTGCCAGCACCCTCACCCAAACAGATGCTCAGTATTTT.

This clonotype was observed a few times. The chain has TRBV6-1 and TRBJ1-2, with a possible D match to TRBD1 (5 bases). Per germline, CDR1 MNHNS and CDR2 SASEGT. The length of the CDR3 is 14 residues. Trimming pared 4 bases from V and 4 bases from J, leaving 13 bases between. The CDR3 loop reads CASSGRGQGYGYTF. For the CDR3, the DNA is TGTGCCAGCAGTGGCCGAGGTCAGGGCTATGGCTACACCTTC.

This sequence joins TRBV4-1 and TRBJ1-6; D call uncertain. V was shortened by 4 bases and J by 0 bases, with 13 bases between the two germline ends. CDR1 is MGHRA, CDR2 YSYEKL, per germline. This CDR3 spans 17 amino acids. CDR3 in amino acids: CASSPDQHSSYNSPLHF. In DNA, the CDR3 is TGCGCCAGCAGCCCGGACCAACACAGCTCCTATAATTCACCCCTCCACTTT.

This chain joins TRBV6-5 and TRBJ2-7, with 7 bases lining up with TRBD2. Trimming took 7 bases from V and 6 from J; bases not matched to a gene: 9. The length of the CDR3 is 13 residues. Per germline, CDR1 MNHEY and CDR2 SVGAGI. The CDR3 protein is CASTGGVSPEQYF. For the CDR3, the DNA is TGTGCCAGCACGGGGGGAGTTTCCCCCGAGCAGTACTTC.

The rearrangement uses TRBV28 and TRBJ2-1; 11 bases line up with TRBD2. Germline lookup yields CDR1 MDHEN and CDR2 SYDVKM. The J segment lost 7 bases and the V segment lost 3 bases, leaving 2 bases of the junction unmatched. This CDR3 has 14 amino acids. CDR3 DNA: TGTGCCAGCAGTTTGGCTAGCGGGAGGAATGAGCAGTTCTTC. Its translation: CASSLASGRNEQFF. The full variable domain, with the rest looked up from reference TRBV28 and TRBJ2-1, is DVKVTQSSRYLVKRTGEKVFLECVQDMDHENMFWYRQDPGLGLRLIYFSYDVKMKEKGDIPEGYSVSREKKERFSLILESASTNQTSMYLCASSLASGRNEQFFGPGTRLTVL.

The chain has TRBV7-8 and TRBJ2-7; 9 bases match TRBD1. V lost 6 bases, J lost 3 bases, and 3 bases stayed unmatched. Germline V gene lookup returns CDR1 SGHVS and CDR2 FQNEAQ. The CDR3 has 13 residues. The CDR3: CASRMDRGYEQYF. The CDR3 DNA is TGTGCCAGCAGGATGGACAGGGGCTACGAGCAGTACTTC.

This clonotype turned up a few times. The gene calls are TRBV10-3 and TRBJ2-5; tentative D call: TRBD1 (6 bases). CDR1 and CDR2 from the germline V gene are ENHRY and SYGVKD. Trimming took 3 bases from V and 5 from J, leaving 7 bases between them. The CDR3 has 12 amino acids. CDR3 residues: CAISDQGETQYF. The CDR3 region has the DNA TGTGCCATCAGTGATCAGGGGGAGACCCAGTACTTC.

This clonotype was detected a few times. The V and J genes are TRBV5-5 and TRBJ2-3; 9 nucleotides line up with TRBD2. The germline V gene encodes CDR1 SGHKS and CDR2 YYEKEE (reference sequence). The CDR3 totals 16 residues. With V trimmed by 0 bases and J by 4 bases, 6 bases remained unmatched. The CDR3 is CASSLAPSGTPDTQYF. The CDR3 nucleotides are TGTGCCAGCAGCTTGGCCCCTAGCGGGACCCCAGATACGCAGTATTTT. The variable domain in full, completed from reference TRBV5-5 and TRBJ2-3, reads DAGVTQSPTHLIKTRGQQVTLRCSPISGHKSVSWYQQVLGQGPQFIFQYYEKEERGRGNFPDRFSARQFPNYSSELNVNALLLGDSALYLCASSLAPSGTPDTQYFGPGTRLTVL.

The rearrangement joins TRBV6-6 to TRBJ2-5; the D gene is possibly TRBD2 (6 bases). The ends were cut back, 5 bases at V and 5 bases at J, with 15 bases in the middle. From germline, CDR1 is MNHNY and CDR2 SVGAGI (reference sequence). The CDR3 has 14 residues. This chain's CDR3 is CASSRGDFHETQYF. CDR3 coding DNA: TGTGCCAGCAGTCGCGGGGACTTCCATGAGACCCAGTACTTC.

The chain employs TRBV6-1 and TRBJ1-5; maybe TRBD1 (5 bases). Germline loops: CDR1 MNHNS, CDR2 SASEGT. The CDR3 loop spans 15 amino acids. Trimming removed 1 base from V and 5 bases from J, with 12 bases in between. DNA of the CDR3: TGTGCCAGCAGTGAAGGGTCCGGGGGATATCAGCCCCAGCATTTT. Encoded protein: CASSEGSGGYQPQHF.

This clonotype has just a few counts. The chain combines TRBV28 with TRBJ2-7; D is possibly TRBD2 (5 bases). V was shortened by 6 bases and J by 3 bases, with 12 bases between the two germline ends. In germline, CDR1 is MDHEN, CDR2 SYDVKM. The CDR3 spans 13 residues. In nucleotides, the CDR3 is TGTGCCAGCAGCCTTCTCAGCGGCTACGAGCAGTACTTC. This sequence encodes CASSLLSGYEQYF.

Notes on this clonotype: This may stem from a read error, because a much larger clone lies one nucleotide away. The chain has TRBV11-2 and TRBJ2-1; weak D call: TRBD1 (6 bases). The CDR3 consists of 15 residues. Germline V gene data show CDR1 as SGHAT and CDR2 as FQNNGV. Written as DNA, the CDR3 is TGTGCCAGCAGCTTAGTTGGCAGGGGATACAATGAGCAGTCCTTC. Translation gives CASSLVGRGYNEQSF.

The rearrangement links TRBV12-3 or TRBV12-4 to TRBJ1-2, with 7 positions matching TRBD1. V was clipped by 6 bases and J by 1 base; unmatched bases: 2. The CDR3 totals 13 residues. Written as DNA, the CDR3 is TGTGCCAGCAGCGACAGGGATAACTATGGCTACACCTTC. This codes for CASSDRDNYGYTF.

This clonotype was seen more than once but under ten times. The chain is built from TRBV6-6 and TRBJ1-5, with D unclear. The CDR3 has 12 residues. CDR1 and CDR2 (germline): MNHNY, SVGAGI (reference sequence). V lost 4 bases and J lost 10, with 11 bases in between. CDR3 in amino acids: CASSWTLTPQHF. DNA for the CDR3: TGTGCCAGCAGTTGGACTCTCACTCCCCAGCATTTT.

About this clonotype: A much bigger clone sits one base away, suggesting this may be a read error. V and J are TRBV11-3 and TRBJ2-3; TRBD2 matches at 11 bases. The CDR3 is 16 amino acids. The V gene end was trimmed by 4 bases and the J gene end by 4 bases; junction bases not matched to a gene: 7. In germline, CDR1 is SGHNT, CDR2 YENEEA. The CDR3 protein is CASSSGLAVGPDTQYF. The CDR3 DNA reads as TGTGCCAGCAGCTCGGGACTAGCGGTAGGGCCAGATACGCAGTATTTT.